This TCR beta chain emerged from a study of T cells in Graves' hyperthyroidism and ophthalmopathy. Per the germline V gene, CDR1 is LNHDA and CDR2 is SQIVND (reference sequence). The CDR3 is 15 residues long. The ends were cut back, 7 bases at V and 5 bases at J, with 17 bases in the middle. This clonotype turned up a few times. TCR beta CDR3 region amplification was performed from RNA transcripts. HTBI primers were the set used in a first-round RT-PCR of the TCR CDR3. TCRdb reanalysed the multiplex PCR reads using MiXCR and keeps one entry per CDR3 protein. In the table there are about 400,000 distinct CDR3 sequences, approximately 14% of which are singletons.

This clonotype originated in a woman between 18 and 29 years old with Graves' hyperthyroidism. Sequencing was done on a sample of blood. The chain has TRBV19 and TRBJ2-2; TRBD1 might be the D (6 bases). The CDR3 DNA reads as TGTGCCAGTACCCCCAGGGGTCGTCGGACCGGGGAGCTGTTTTTT. It specifies CASTPRGRRTGELFF. The complete variable domain, with remaining parts taken from reference TRBV19 and TRBJ2-2, reads DGGITQSPKYLFRKEGQNVTLSCEQNLNHDAMYWYRQDPGQGLRLIYYSQIVNDFQKGDIAEGYSVSREKKESFPLTVTSAQKNPTAFYLCASTPRGRRTGELFFGEGSRLTVL.